The next 27 T cell receptor beta chains were all read from a single sample in a study of neoadjuvant anti-PD-1 for oral cavity cancer. The table came from immunoSEQ multiplex PCR; TCRdb's copy has only in-frame clones and leaves some out. The sample has roughly 15,000 clones, about 70% seen once. The time point: after neoadjuvant nivolumab, at surgical resection. The sequencing used PBMCs, collected after nivolumab (anti-PD-1) treatment. Every receptor here comes from a person between 40 and 80 years old with oral cavity squamous cell carcinoma.

The chain recombines TRBV11-1 with TRBJ2-3; D remains unclear. This CDR3 has 15 amino acids. Trimming left V 5 bases short and J 3 bases short, with 15 bases between. CDR1 and CDR2 (germline): SGHAT, FQDESV (reference sequence). The CDR3 reads CASSKRMGVTDTQYF. As DNA, the CDR3 is TGTGCCAGCAGCAAAAGAATGGGCGTTACAGATACGCAGTATTTT.

This chain connects TRBV6-6 to TRBJ1-2; D is undetermined. V was shortened by 4 bases and J by 2 bases, with 11 bases between the two germline ends. Germline V gene lookup returns CDR1 MNHNY and CDR2 SVGAGI (reference sequence). This CDR3 spans 14 amino acids. The CDR3 nucleotides read TGTGCCAGCAGTTCCACGACGGGGAACTATGGCTACACCTTC. It yields the protein CASSSTTGNYGYTF.

The gene calls are TRBV9 and TRBJ1-2, with D tentatively TRBD1 (5 bases). Per the germline V gene, CDR1 is SGDLS and CDR2 is YYNGEE. The length of the CDR3 is 14 residues. The germline V and J ends were trimmed by 4 bases and 8 bases, with 18 bases remaining between them. DNA of the CDR3: TGTGCCAGCAGCCCTCTTGGGGGAGGAGAAGGCTACACCTTC. Translated, it gives CASSPLGGGEGYTF.

V usage is TRBV30 and J usage is TRBJ1-1; weak D call: TRBD1 (5 bases). V lost 3 bases and J 1 base, leaving 9 bases between the germline ends. In germline, CDR1 is GTSNPN, CDR2 SVGIG (reference sequence). The CDR3 runs 13 residues. The CDR3: CAWSQGGNTEAFF. DNA for the CDR3: TGTGCCTGGAGCCAGGGTGGGAACACTGAAGCTTTCTTT.

The V call is TRBV19, the J call TRBJ1-3; 8 nucleotides align to TRBD1. V gave up 3 bases and J gave up 3 bases; unmatched junction bases: 7. Germline V gene sequence: CDR1 LNHDA, CDR2 SQIVND (reference sequence). The CDR3 is 16 residues long. CDR3 DNA: TGTGCCAGTAGTATGTTCGGGACAGGTCGTGGAAACACCATATATTTT. Encoded protein: CASSMFGTGRGNTIYF.

This clone was seen a handful of times. The J gene is TRBJ2-3, the V gene TRBV7-6; D gene unclear. Germline V gene data show CDR1 as SGHVS and CDR2 as FNYEAQ. V lost 5 bases to trimming and J lost 2 bases, with 14 bases between them. The CDR3 spans 15 residues. The CDR3 DNA reads as TGTGCCAGCAGCCCCCTGGGCAGCACCACAGATACGCAGTATTTT. This codes for CASSPLGSTTDTQYF.

CDR3 sequence reads: CASSPNGGGLTGELFF. The CDR3, as DNA: TGTGCCAGCAGCCCTAATGGTGGGGGATTGACCGGGGAGCTGTTTTTT. The chain recombines TRBV11-2 with TRBJ2-2; TRBD1 or TRBD2 may be the D gene (5 bases each). The CDR3 length is 16 residues. V was clipped by 5 bases and J by 5 bases, with 18 bases between them. Germline values: CDR1 SGHAT, CDR2 FQNNGV.

V is TRBV27 and J is TRBJ2-1, with 8 bases lining up with TRBD2. Germline V gene lookup returns CDR1 MNHEY and CDR2 SMNVEV (reference sequence). This CDR3 is built from 11 residues. Here the CDR3 DNA reads TGTACCACCGGGACTAGGCATGAGCAGTTCTTC. Translating gives CTTGTRHEQFF.

The rearrangement joins TRBV5-1 to TRBJ2-1, with D maybe TRBD1 (5 bases). V lost 4 bases and J lost 0, with 8 bases in between. The CDR3 loop spans 14 amino acids. From germline, CDR1 is SGHRS and CDR2 YFSETQ. The CDR3: CASSPDNSYNEQFF. CDR3 in DNA: TGCGCCAGCAGCCCGGACAACTCCTACAATGAGCAGTTCTTC. The full variable domain, rest sourced from reference TRBV5-1 and TRBJ2-1, is KAGVTQTPRYLIKTRGQQVTLSCSPISGHRSVSWYQQTPGQGLQFLFEYFSETQRNKGNFPGRFSGRQFSNSRSEMNVSTLELGDSALYLCASSPDNSYNEQFFGPGTRLTVL.

V gene TRBV4-1 combines with J gene TRBJ2-1; D tentatively reads TRBD1 or TRBD2 (5 bases each). Trimming shortened V by 3 bases and J by 8 bases, and 11 bases separated the two germline ends. This CDR3 has 13 residues. The germline V gene encodes CDR1 MGHRA and CDR2 YSYEKL. CDR3 DNA sequence: TGCGCCAGCAGCCAGGATGAGGGGTATGAGCAGTTCTTC. Translating gives CASSQDEGYEQFF.

The chain is built from TRBV30 and TRBJ1-5; no firm D call. Germline V gives CDR1 GTSNPN, CDR2 SVGIG (reference sequence). CDR3 size: 13 residues. Deletions cut 3 bases from V and 1 base from J, with 7 bases between. The DNA for the CDR3 is TGTGCCTGGAGCCTGAAGAGCAATCAGCCCCAGCATTTT. Translated: CAWSLKSNQPQHF.

V is TRBV7-2 and J is TRBJ1-1, with D unclear. Germline CDR1 is SGHTA and CDR2 is FQGNSA. The CDR3 spans 16 residues. The V and J ends lost 5 bases and 4 bases respectively, with 20 bases between them. CDR3 residues: CASSPQRAVSGTEAFF. In DNA form, the CDR3 reads TGTGCCAGCAGCCCTCAGCGGGCAGTATCCGGCACTGAAGCTTTCTTT.

The CDR3 here is CAWSVAGLHIGVLTF. The DNA of the CDR3 is TGTGCCTGGAGTGTGGCAGGGCTTCACATCGGGGTCCTGACTTTC. The V call is TRBV30, the J call TRBJ2-6, with D possibly matching TRBD1 (5 bases). The CDR3 is made up of 15 amino acids. Germline CDR1 and CDR2: GTSNPN and SVGIG (reference sequence). Trimming cost V 0 bases and J 13 bases, with 19 bases left between them. The full variable domain, rest sourced from reference TRBV30 and TRBJ2-6, is SQTIHQWPATLVQPVGSPLSLECTVEGTSNPNLYWYRQAAGRGLQLLFYSVGIGQISSEVPQNLSASRPQDRQFILSSKKLLLSDSGFYLCAWSVAGLHIGVLTFGAGSRLTVL.

The CDR3 loop is CASSTGLAPQPNEQFF. The CDR3 DNA sequence: TGTGCCAGCAGCACGGGACTAGCGCCCCAACCCAATGAGCAGTTCTTC. This chain joins TRBV9 and TRBJ2-1; 10 bases are a match to TRBD2. Germline V gene data show CDR1 as SGDLS and CDR2 as YYNGEE. The CDR3 totals 16 residues. The trim removed 4 bases at V and 6 bases at J, leaving 10 bases unmatched. The full variable domain, with the rest looked up from reference TRBV9 and TRBJ2-1, is DSGVTQTPKHLITATGQRVTLRCSPRSGDLSVYWYQQSLDQGLQFLIQYYNGEERAKGNILERFSAQQFPDLHSELNLSSLELGDSALYFCASSTGLAPQPNEQFFGPGTRLTVL.

The V gene is TRBV6-1, the J gene TRBJ2-7; 8 bases are shared with TRBD1. V lost 7 bases, J lost 0 bases, and 8 bases stayed unmatched. CDR3 length equals 15 residues. Germline CDR1 MNHNS, CDR2 SASEGT. CDR3 coding DNA: TGTGCCAGCACCTGGGGACAGGCCTCCTCCTACGAGCAGTACTTC. Encoded protein: CASTWGQASSYEQYF.

This clone was observed a handful of times. J is TRBJ1-1 and V is TRBV6-5; no reliable D call. CDR3 length: 12 amino acids. Germline CDR1 is MNHEY and CDR2 is SVGAGI. Trimming removed 5 bases at V and 0 bases at J, with 4 bases between. The CDR3 spells CASSTVNTEAFF. As DNA, the CDR3 is TGTGCCAGCAGTACAGTGAACACTGAAGCTTTCTTT.

J is TRBJ1-4 and V is TRBV28; weak D call: TRBD1 (6 bases). With 7 bases removed from V and 3 bases from J, the gap between germline ends came to 18 bases. Germline CDR1 MDHEN, CDR2 SYDVKM. CDR3 length: 16 residues. The CDR3 coding sequence is TGTGCCAGCACCTCCCGAAGGGGGGAGGCTAATGAAAAACTGTTTTTT. This translates into CASTSRRGEANEKLFF.

This clone was seen only once. The gene calls are TRBV6-5 and TRBJ2-3; D gene ambiguous. The germline V gene encodes CDR1 MNHEY and CDR2 SVGAGI. The CDR3 spans 16 residues. V dropped 2 bases and J dropped 8 bases, with 20 bases sitting between them. The CDR3 protein is CASSYRGELAPGTQYF. The DNA of the CDR3 is TGTGCCAGCAGTTACAGAGGTGAACTGGCCCCGGGTACGCAGTATTTT.

This chain links TRBV4-1 with TRBJ2-3; D unresolved. The CDR3 length is 12 residues. Looked up from germline, CDR1 is MGHRA and CDR2 is YSYEKL. V was cut by 0 bases and J by 8 bases, with 6 bases left in between. The CDR3 bases are TGCGCCAGCAGCCAAGAGTTGGGTACGCAGTATTTT. This encodes CASSQELGTQYF.

This clone appeared a single time. V usage is TRBV6-1 and J usage is TRBJ1-5; maybe TRBD1 (5 bases). The length of the CDR3 is 14 residues. Germline V gives CDR1 MNHNS, CDR2 SASEGT. The ends were cut back, 4 bases at V and 7 bases at J, with 14 bases in the middle. Here the CDR3 DNA reads TGTGCCAGCAGTGTAGCGGGGGGGGAACAGCCCCAGCATTTT. Its protein is CASSVAGGEQPQHF.

The chain employs TRBV4-1 and TRBJ2-7; D ambiguous. CDR1 and CDR2 from the germline V gene are MGHRA and YSYEKL. Trimming removed 0 bases from V and 0 bases from J, with 9 bases in between. The CDR3 consists of 15 residues. This CDR3 reads CASSQEPVVSYEQYF. In DNA form, the CDR3 reads TGCGCCAGCAGCCAAGAACCGGTGGTCTCCTACGAGCAGTACTTC.

A few counts support this clone. This chain links TRBV7-9 with TRBJ2-5; 9 nucleotides match TRBD2. This CDR3 has 13 amino acids. Germline CDR1 is SEHNR and CDR2 is FQNEAQ (reference sequence). V lost 5 bases and J lost 4; bases outside the gene matches: 2. CDR3 in amino acids: CASSPGLAETQYF. The DNA for the CDR3 is TGTGCCAGCAGCCCGGGACTAGCAGAGACCCAGTACTTC.

V usage is TRBV7-9 and J usage is TRBJ2-3; TRBD1 matches 7 bases. Unmatched junction bases numbered 11, after V lost 3 bases and J lost 5 bases. This CDR3 is built from 16 residues. Germline V gives CDR1 SEHNR, CDR2 FQNEAQ (reference sequence). This CDR3 reads CASSFSTGKVRDTQYF. The CDR3 DNA is TGTGCCAGCAGCTTTTCGACAGGGAAGGTGAGAGATACGCAGTATTTT.

This chain connects TRBV4-2 to TRBJ2-1; D perhaps matches TRBD2 (6 bases). Germline V gene data show CDR1 as LGHNA and CDR2 as YNFKEQ. There are 16 residues in the CDR3. V dropped 1 base and J dropped 4 bases, with 14 bases sitting between them. CDR3 in amino acids: CASSQGLGQTYNEQFF. The CDR3 DNA reads as TGTGCCAGCAGCCAAGGACTAGGCCAAACTTACAATGAGCAGTTCTTC.

This clone has a handful of counts. This sequence joins TRBV10-3 and TRBJ1-1, with D possibly TRBD1 on 6 matching bases. Trimming removed 8 bases at V and 1 base at J, with 11 bases between. Germline assignment: CDR1 ENHRY and CDR2 SYGVKD. The CDR3 runs to 13 residues. The CDR3 loop reads CAIATGGNTEAFF. CDR3 nucleotides: TGTGCCATCGCGACAGGTGGGAACACTGAAGCTTTCTTT.

This chain joins TRBV2 and TRBJ2-3; D uncertain. The germline V gene encodes CDR1 SNHLY and CDR2 FYNNEI. The CDR3 is 12 amino acids. Trimming removed 8 bases at V and 6 bases at J, with 12 bases between. The CDR3 DNA reads as TGTGCCAGCGGGCTTTCCGGGGATACGCAGTATTTT. The encoded protein is CASGLSGDTQYF.

The chain uses TRBV4-1 and TRBJ2-7, with a tentative D call TRBD2 (7 bases). The CDR3 extends over 15 amino acids. Germline V gene data show CDR1 as MGHRA and CDR2 as YSYEKL. The V end lost 4 bases, the J end lost 0 bases, and 13 bases lay between the germline ends. The CDR3 region is CASSRQGGDSYEQYF. The CDR3 bases are TGCGCCAGCAGCCGCCAAGGGGGGGACTCCTACGAGCAGTACTTC.